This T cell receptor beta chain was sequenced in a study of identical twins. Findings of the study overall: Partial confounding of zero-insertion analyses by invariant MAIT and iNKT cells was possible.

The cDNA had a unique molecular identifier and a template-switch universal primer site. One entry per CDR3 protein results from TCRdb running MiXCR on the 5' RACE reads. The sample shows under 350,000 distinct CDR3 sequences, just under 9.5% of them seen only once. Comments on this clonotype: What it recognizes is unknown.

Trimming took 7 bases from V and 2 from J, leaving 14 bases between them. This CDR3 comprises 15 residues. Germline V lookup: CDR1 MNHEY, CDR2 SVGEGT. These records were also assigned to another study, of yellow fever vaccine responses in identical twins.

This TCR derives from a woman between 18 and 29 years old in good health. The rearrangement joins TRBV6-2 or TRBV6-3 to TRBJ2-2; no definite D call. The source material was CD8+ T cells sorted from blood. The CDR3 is CASTLVRVNTGELFF. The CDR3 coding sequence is TGTGCCAGCACGCTTGTACGGGTAAACACCGGGGAGCTGTTTTTT.